This T cell receptor beta chain derives from a study of T cells after posttransplantation cyclophosphamide (dated by TCRdb to about 2016). About the full investigation: Using TRB sequencing, the study followed how the T cell repertoire rebuilt after myeloablative bone marrow transplantation with posttransplantation cyclophosphamide given as GVHD prophylaxis. In 3 patients, TRB sequencing was also performed on up to roughly 3 more blood samples taken 2 to 5.2 years after transplant, and in several patients, pretransplant blood was also TRB-sequenced. Samples from a few dozen PTCy-treated patients, along with samples from roughly 16 of their related bone marrow donors, underwent antigen receptor sequencing. TRA and TRB clonality were tightly correlated in several samples, so subsequent TCR analyses focused on TRB only. Public TRB sequences were compared against a database of over 3,500 sequences linked to responses to pathogens, tumor antigens, self-antigens and alloantigens. Blood from all 30 or so PTCy patients who had 1-year posttransplant specimens underwent TRB sequencing. Results the study describes overall, beyond this receptor: The TRB repertoires of T cells infiltrating skin or the GI tract showed only limited overlap with the TRB repertoires found in blood. Donor-recipient similarity was low at 1-2 months but increased during the first year, and donor CD8+ memory clones often dominated later blood repertoires. Across the roughly 48 patients, TRB clonality was highly associated with recipient CMV seropositivity and CMV reactivation, and diversity with PTCy was similar to that in the CNI/methotrexate controls.

The treatment or condition label, as the study defines it: high-dose cyclophosphamide on days +3 and +4 as single-agent GVHD prophylaxis. For conditioning, the PTCy patients got busulfan and fludarabine, then a related or unrelated marrow graft, followed by cyclophosphamide on days +3 and +4. The PTCy-treated patients were drawn from a prospective, multi-institutional clinical trial. Peripheral blood and bone marrow mononuclear cells were isolated by Ficoll-Hypaque density centrifugation and cryopreserved. Notes on this clone: The antigen it recognizes is unknown. Per-base quality was not reported, and no clone a single base away is much larger than it.

Per the germline V gene, MGHDK is the CDR1 and SYGVNS is the CDR2. The CDR3 measures 14 amino acids from cysteine to phenylalanine. The kept DNA is CDR3 alone, 42 bases in frame from the first base. V was cut back by 2 bases and J by 5 bases, leaving a gap of 12 bases between them. Genomic DNA was the input for TRB sequencing, which was run either with the immunoSEQ assay at survey resolution or with the hsTCRB kit. The paper's data handling went like this. The immunoSEQ software handled initial read processing, and the LymphoSeq R package was used for repertoire analyses. Clonality was calculated as 1 minus normalized Shannon entropy, and the Gini coefficient was also calculated for each TRB dataset. To infer phenotypes in unsorted samples, TRB sequences from sorted subsets of the recipient or donor were mapped onto the unsorted samples of the same recipient. TCRdb carries this immuneACCESS record with in-frame sequences only. Its versions omit some clonotypes, under half of them owing to an unresolved V gene in the studies checked, with the rest unexplained. D and trimming were read from the DNA, whereas the V and J calls and clone size are those reported in that table. The sample table shows a few thousand clones, and 79% are seen once. Of the sample, around 8.5% is held by the ten largest clones.

The sequence came from a male patient between 60 and 69 years old who received an allogeneic stem cell transplant from a related donor and was CMV-positive. Following transplantation, T cells from the graft donor may be among those present. The starting material was PBMCs, obtained 150 to 200 days after allogeneic stem cell transplant with posttransplant cyclophosphamide. Rearrangement joined TRBV25-1 to TRBJ1-2, with a weak D call of TRBD1 (5 bases match). The CDR3 sequence is CASSEQGKGYGYTF. The nucleotide sequence reads as follows: TGTGCCAGCAGTGAACAGGGTAAAGGGTATGGCTACACCTTC.